This T cell receptor (beta chain) was captured in a study of blood T cell repertoires in COVID-19. Only one count was recorded for this clone. The protocol was immunoSEQ multiplex PCR, while the TCRdb copy is restricted to in-frame clones and leaves out a portion. The sample lists about 6,100 clones; roughly 85% were seen once. Sample: peripheral blood. This receptor was obtained from a human donor with active COVID-19. The donor label of this sample is uncertain.

CDR3 DNA sequence: TGTGCCAGCAGCCTTGGGCTCTCCTACGAGCAGTACTTC. It is translated as CASSLGLSYEQYF. The rearrangement uses TRBV28 and TRBJ2-7; no firm D call. The CDR3 is made up of 13 amino acids. Trimming cost V 6 bases and J 0 bases, with 9 bases left between them. Looked up from germline, CDR1 is MDHEN and CDR2 is SYDVKM.